This T cell receptor (beta chain) was observed in a study of T cells in Graves' hyperthyroidism and ophthalmopathy. Study results and caveats: Most thyroid clonotypes with frequency above 0.001 were detected in blood.

TCR beta CDR3 sequences were amplified from RNA transcripts. TCR CDR3 regions were first amplified by RT-PCR with HTBI primers. MiXCR was run by TCRdb on the multiplex PCR reads, yielding one entry per CDR3 protein. The table lists about 640,000 distinct CDR3 sequences, roughly 20% of them singletons. Enrolled ophthalmopathy patients presented with a Clinical Activity Score of at least 3, a NOSPECS grade of at least 4, and disease duration under 3 months. Lactation, pregnancy, other autoimmune disease or uncontrolled infection led to exclusion of patients. This sample holds PBMCs from 9.5 to 10 ml fresh peripheral blood. To note about this clonotype: Its antigen is currently unknown.

Germline values: CDR1 SEHNR, CDR2 FQNEAQ (reference sequence). The CDR3 contains 16 residues. The junction had 5 bases not matched to a gene; V was cut back by 1 base and J by 2 bases. J is TRBJ2-3 and V is TRBV7-9, with TRBD2 identical over 8 bases. The sequenced material came from blood. This clonotype was sampled from a man aged 25 to 40 with Graves' ophthalmopathy. CDR3 nucleotide sequence: TGTGCCAGCAGCTTAGTTACGGGAGGGGTCACAGATACGCAGTATTTT. This encodes CASSLVTGGVTDTQYF.